This passage covers 17 T cell receptor beta chains from one sample sequenced in a study of control samples from healthy donors and cancer patients (dated by TCRdb to about 2020). Libraries were built with the immunoSEQ multiplex PCR assay. Imported from immuneACCESS, the table was reduced by TCRdb to in-frame sequences with V and J called. These copies leave out some clones; in studies compared against another copy, an unresolved V gene accounts for under half, and the cause of the remainder is not known. A total of 100,000 to 150,000 clones appear in this sample, 90% of them only once. The top ten clonotypes cover approximately 2.7% of the sample. The sequenced sample was blood. All receptors derive from a man between 18 and 29 years old in good health.

The chain combines TRBV6-6 with TRBJ2-7; 7 bases are shared with TRBD1. CDR3 size: 14 residues. Germline V gene data show CDR1 as MNHNY and CDR2 as SVGAGI (reference sequence). V dropped 0 bases and J dropped 2; count of bases not matched to a gene: 1. DNA of the CDR3: TGTGCCAGCAGTTACTCTACAGGGGCCTACGAGCAGTACTTC. It translates to CASSYSTGAYEQYF.

The V call is TRBV4-2, the J call TRBJ2-7, with D maybe TRBD2 (6 bases). The CDR3 consists of 15 residues. Trimming took off 1 base at V and 2 bases at J, with 12 bases between the two ends. CDR1 and CDR2 from the germline V gene are LGHNA and YNFKEQ. The CDR3 here is CASSQVGGTAYEQYF. The CDR3 coding sequence is TGTGCCAGCAGCCAAGTTGGAGGGACCGCCTACGAGCAGTACTTC.

This sequence joins TRBV13 and TRBJ2-3; 9 bases align to TRBD2. The CDR3 spans 15 residues. Germline CDR1 and CDR2: PRHDT and FYEKMQ (reference sequence). V was pared by 4 bases and J by 1 base, with 3 bases of the junction left unmatched. As DNA, the CDR3 is TGTGCCAGCAGCTCCAGCGGGGGGCGCACAGATACGCAGTATTTT. The encoded protein is CASSSSGGRTDTQYF.

V usage is TRBV7-2 and J usage is TRBJ1-5; 8 nucleotides agree with TRBD1. The CDR3 length is 15 residues. The V segment lost 1 base and the J segment 6 bases; nucleotides outside the gene matches: 5. In germline, CDR1 is SGHTA, CDR2 FQGNSA. The CDR3 sequence is CASSLVPDRAQPQHF. As DNA, the CDR3 is TGTGCCAGCAGCTTAGTCCCGGACAGGGCTCAGCCCCAGCATTTT.

This clone was seen a single time. The V gene is TRBV5-1, the J gene TRBJ2-1; possible D gene TRBD2, 6 bases. From germline, CDR1 is SGHRS and CDR2 YFSETQ. V was trimmed by 9 bases and J by 5 bases, leaving 21 bases between them. This CDR3 is built from 15 residues. In nucleotides, the CDR3 is TGCGCCACCCGCCACCCTAGCGAAAACAACAATGAGCAGTTCTTC. It translates to CATRHPSENNNEQFF.

This chain links TRBV2 with TRBJ2-1; 8 bases match TRBD2. The CDR3 sequence is 15 residues long. After removal of 7 bases from V and 1 base from J, the junction contained 6 bases not matched to a gene. Germline CDR1 reads SNHLY; CDR2 reads FYNNEI. The CDR3 protein is CASKGTRLSYNEQFF. The CDR3 coding sequence is TGTGCCAGCAAAGGGACTAGACTTTCCTACAATGAGCAGTTCTTC.

This chain joins TRBV19 and TRBJ1-1; D is possibly TRBD1 (5 bases). The CDR3 is 15 amino acids. V lost 5 bases to trimming and J lost 0 bases, with 13 bases between them. CDR1 LNHDA and CDR2 SQIVND come from the germline V gene (reference sequence). Here the CDR3 DNA reads TGTGCCAGTAGTTCCCACGACAGTCTGAACACTGAAGCTTTCTTT. Translating it yields CASSSHDSLNTEAFF.

The chain recombines TRBV24-1 with TRBJ2-3; D uncertain. The germline CDR1 and CDR2 sequences are KGHDR and SFDVKD. This CDR3 is built from 13 residues. Deletions cut 0 bases from V and 5 bases from J, with 5 bases between. CDR3 DNA sequence: TGTGCCACCAGTGATTTGGGGAAAGATACGCAGTATTTT. This translates into CATSDLGKDTQYF.

This sequence joins TRBV6-5 and TRBJ1-1; D unresolved. Germline V gene sequence: CDR1 MNHEY, CDR2 SVGAGI. Trimming shortened V by 10 bases and J by 1 base, and 10 bases separated the two germline ends. This CDR3 has 12 residues. In DNA, the CDR3 is TGTGCCACCTACACAAGGAACACTGAAGCTTTCTTT. This encodes CATYTRNTEAFF.

The chain uses TRBV5-1 and TRBJ2-7, with 8 bases that match TRBD2. CDR1 is SGHRS, CDR2 YFSETQ, per germline. This CDR3 is 15 amino acids long. J lost 2 bases, V lost 7 bases, and 11 bases had no gene match. CDR3 sequence: CASSPGGVRAYEQYV. CDR3 coding DNA: TGCGCCAGCTCGCCGGGGGGGGTCCGCGCCTACGAGCAGTACGTC.

This clone was observed a single time. J is TRBJ2-2 and V is TRBV9; tentatively, D is TRBD2 (6 bases). This CDR3 is 16 amino acids long. Trimming pared 3 bases from V and 3 bases from J, leaving 15 bases between. Per germline, CDR1 SGDLS and CDR2 YYNGEE. CDR3 nucleotide sequence: TGTGCCAGCAGCGCCCGGGGGTGGGAGGACACCGGGGAGCTGTTTTTT. Protein: CASSARGWEDTGELFF.

The chain carries TRBV6-5 and TRBJ1-3; no clear D. The CDR3 is 13 residues long. The germline V gene encodes CDR1 MNHEY and CDR2 SVGAGI. Trimming took 6 bases from V and 4 from J, leaving 10 bases between them. The CDR3: CASRHAGGNTIYF. DNA of the CDR3: TGTGCCAGCAGACACGCCGGGGGAAACACCATATATTTT.

This chain joins TRBV7-2 and TRBJ1-2; weak D call: TRBD1 (5 bases). Trimming pared 7 bases from V and 7 bases from J, leaving 25 bases between. The CDR3 covers 16 residues. Germline loops: CDR1 SGHTA, CDR2 FQGNSA. CDR3 DNA sequence: TGTGCCAGCACCCCGAGAGGACACCTGTTTGGAGTTGGCTACACCTTC. It is translated as CASTPRGHLFGVGYTF. Full variable domain (outside the CDR3, taken from reference TRBV7-2 and TRBJ1-2): GAGVSQSPSNKVTEKGKDVELRCDPISGHTALYWYRQSLGQGLEFLIYFQGNSAPDKSGLPSDRFSAERTGGSVSTLTIQRTQQEDSAVYLCASTPRGHLFGVGYTFGSGTRLTVV.

In its sample, this clone was seen once. The V gene is TRBV4-1, the J gene TRBJ1-1; D uncertain. From germline, CDR1 is MGHRA and CDR2 YSYEKL. Deletions cut 2 bases from V and 4 bases from J, with 11 bases between. The CDR3 loop spans 14 amino acids. The CDR3 loop reads CASSQRDGITEAFF. DNA for the CDR3: TGCGCCAGCAGCCAACGGGATGGTATCACTGAAGCTTTCTTT.

This sequence joins TRBV3-1 (or the pseudogene TRBV3-2) and TRBJ1-4; D not resolved. Trimming removed 0 bases from V and 5 bases from J, with 7 bases in between. CDR3 length: 14 residues. In germline, CDR1 is LGHDT, CDR2 YNNKEL (reference sequence). CDR3 in amino acids: CASSQDSPNEKLFF. CDR3 bases: TGTGCCAGCAGCCAAGACAGCCCGAATGAAAAACTGTTTTTT.

This clone was seen just once. The rearrangement uses TRBV7-6 and TRBJ2-1, with D tentatively TRBD1 (5 bases). The CDR3 is 15 residues long. Germline V gene sequence: CDR1 SGHVS, CDR2 FNYEAQ. V lost 4 bases, J lost 3 bases, and 13 bases lay in between. CDR3 nucleotide sequence: TGTGCCAGCAGCTCGGACAACTCGAACTACAATGAGCAGTTCTTC. It encodes CASSSDNSNYNEQFF.

The chain links TRBV11-1 to TRBJ2-1, with no clear D. CDR1 and CDR2 from the germline V gene are SGHAT and FQDESV (reference sequence). V was clipped by 5 bases and J by 4 bases, with 15 bases between them. This CDR3 is 15 amino acids long. The CDR3 loop is CASSPAADGYNEQFF. In DNA, the CDR3 is TGTGCCAGCAGCCCGGCAGCCGACGGGTACAATGAGCAGTTCTTC.